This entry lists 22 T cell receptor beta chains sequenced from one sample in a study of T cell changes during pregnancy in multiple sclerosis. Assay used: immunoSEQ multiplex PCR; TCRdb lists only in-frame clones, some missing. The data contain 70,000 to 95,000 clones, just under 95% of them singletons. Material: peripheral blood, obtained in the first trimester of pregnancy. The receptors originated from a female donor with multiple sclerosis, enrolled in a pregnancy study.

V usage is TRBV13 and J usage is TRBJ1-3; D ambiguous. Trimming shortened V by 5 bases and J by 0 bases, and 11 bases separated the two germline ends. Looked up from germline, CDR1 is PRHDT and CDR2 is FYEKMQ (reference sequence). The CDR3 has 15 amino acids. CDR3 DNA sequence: TGTGCCAGCAGCCGAGAAGTAGTCTCTGGAAACACCATATATTTT. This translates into CASSREVVSGNTIYF.

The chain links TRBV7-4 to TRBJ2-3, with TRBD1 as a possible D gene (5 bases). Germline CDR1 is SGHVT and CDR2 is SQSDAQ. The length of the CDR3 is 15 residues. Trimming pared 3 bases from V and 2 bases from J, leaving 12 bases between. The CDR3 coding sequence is TGTGCCAGCAGCTTCTGGGGCCGGCCCACAGATACGCAGTATTTT. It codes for CASSFWGRPTDTQYF. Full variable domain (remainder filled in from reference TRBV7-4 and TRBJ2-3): GAGVSQSPRYKVAKRGRDVALRCDSISGHVTLYWYRQTLGQGSEVLTYSQSDAQRDKSGRPSGRFSAERPERSVSTLKIQRTEQGDSAVYLCASSFWGRPTDTQYFGPGTRLTVL.

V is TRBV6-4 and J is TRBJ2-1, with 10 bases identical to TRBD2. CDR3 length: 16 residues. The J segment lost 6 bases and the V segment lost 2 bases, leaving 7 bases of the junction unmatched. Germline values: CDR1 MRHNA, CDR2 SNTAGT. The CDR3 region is CASSDRLAGGPNEQFF. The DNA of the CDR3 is TGTGCCAGCAGTGACCGACTAGCGGGCGGGCCCAATGAGCAGTTCTTC.

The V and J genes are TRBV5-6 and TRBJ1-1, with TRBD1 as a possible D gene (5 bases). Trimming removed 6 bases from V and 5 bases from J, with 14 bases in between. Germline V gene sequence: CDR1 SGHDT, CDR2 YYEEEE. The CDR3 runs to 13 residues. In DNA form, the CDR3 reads TGTGCCAGCATCACCGGGACTGAGACTGAAGCTTTCTTT. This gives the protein CASITGTETEAFF.

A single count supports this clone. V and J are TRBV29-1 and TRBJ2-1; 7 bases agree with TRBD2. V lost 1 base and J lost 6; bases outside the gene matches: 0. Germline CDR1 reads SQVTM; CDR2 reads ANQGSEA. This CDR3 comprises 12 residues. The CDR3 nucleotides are TGCAGCGTTGAAGCGGGGGGCAATGAGCAGTTCTTC. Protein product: CSVEAGGNEQFF.

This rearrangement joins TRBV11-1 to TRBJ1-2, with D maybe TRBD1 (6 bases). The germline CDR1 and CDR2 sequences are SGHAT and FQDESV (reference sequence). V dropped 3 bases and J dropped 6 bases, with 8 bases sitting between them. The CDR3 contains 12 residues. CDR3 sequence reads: CASSFNRDGYTF. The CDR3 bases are TGTGCCAGCAGCTTCAACAGGGATGGCTACACCTTC.

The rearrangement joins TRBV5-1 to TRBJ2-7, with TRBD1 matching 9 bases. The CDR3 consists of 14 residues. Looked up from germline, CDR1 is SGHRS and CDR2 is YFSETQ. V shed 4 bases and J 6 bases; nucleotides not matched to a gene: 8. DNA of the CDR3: TGCGCCAGCAGCCTGGGACAGGGCCGAGGCGAGCAGTACTTC. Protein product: CASSLGQGRGEQYF.

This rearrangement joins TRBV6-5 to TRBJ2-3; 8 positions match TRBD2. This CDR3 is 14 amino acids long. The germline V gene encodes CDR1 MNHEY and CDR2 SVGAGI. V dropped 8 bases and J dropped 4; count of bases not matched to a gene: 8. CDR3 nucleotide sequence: TGTGCCAGCGGCTACCAACTAGCGGCAGATACGCAGTATTTT. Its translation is CASGYQLAADTQYF.

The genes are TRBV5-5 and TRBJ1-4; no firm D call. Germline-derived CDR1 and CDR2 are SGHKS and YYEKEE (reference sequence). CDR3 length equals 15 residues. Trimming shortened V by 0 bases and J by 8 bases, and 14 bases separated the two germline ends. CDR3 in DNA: TGTGCCAGCAGCTTGGTATGGAGGCCTGGGGAAAAACTGTTTTTT. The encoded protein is CASSLVWRPGEKLFF.

CDR3 loop: CASSEGEGLSEKLFF. Here the CDR3 DNA reads TGTGCCAGCAGTGAAGGGGAGGGATTAAGTGAAAAACTGTTTTTT. This chain joins TRBV6-1 and TRBJ1-4, with unresolved D. Germline loops: CDR1 MNHNS, CDR2 SASEGT. Trimming shortened V by 1 base and J by 7 bases, and 13 bases separated the two germline ends. CDR3 length: 15 amino acids.

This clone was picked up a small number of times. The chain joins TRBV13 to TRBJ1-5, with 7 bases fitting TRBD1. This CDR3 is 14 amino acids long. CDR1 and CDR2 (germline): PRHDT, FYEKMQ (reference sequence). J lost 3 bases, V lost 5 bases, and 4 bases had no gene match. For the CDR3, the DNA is TGTGCCAGCAGCAGGACAGGAATCAATCAGCCCCAGCATTTT. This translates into CASSRTGINQPQHF. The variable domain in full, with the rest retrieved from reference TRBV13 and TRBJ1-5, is AAGVIQSPRHLIKEKRETATLKCYPIPRHDTVYWYQQGPGQDPQFLISFYEKMQSDKGSIPDRFSAQQFSDYHSELNMSSLELGDSALYFCASSRTGINQPQHFGDGTRLSIL.

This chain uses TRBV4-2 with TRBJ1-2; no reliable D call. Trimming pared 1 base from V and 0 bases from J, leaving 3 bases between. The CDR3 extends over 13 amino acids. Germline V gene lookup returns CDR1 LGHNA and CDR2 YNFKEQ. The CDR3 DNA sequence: TGTGCCAGCAGCCAAGGTACTAACTATGGCTACACCTTC. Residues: CASSQGTNYGYTF.

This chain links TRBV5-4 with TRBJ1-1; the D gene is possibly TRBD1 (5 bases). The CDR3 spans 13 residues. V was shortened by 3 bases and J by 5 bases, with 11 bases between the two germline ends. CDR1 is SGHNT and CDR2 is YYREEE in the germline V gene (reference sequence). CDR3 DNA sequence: TGTGCCAGCAGCTCGGGGGGATGGACTGAAGCTTTCTTT. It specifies CASSSGGWTEAFF.

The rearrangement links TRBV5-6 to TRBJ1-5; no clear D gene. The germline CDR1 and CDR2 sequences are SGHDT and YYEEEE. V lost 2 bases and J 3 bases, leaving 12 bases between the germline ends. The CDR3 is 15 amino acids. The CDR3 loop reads CASSLGRITNQPQHF. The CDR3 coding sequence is TGTGCCAGCAGCTTAGGCAGGATTACCAATCAGCCCCAGCATTTT.

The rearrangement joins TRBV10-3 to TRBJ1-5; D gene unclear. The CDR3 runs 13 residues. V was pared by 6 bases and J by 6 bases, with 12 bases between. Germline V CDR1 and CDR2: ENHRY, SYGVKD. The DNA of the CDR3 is TGTGCCATCAGCGGCCGGGAGAGTCAGCCCCAGCATTTT. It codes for CAISGRESQPQHF.

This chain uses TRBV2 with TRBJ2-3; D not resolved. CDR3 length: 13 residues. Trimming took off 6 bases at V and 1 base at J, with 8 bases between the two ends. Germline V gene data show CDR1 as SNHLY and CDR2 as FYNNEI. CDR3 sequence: CASSGEGTDTQYF. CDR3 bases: TGTGCCAGCAGCGGCGAGGGCACAGATACGCAGTATTTT.

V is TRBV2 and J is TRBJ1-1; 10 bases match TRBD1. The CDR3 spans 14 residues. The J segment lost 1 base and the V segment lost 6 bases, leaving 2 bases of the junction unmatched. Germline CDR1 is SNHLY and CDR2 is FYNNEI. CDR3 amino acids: CASRTGGSNTEAFF. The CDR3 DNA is TGTGCCAGCAGGACAGGGGGCTCGAACACTGAAGCTTTCTTT. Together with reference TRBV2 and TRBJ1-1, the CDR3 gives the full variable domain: EPEVTQTPSHQVTQMGQEVILRCVPISNHLYFYWYRQILGQKVEFLVSFYNNEISEKSEIFDDQFSVERPDGSNFTLKIRSTKLEDSAMYFCASRTGGSNTEAFFGQGTRLTVV.

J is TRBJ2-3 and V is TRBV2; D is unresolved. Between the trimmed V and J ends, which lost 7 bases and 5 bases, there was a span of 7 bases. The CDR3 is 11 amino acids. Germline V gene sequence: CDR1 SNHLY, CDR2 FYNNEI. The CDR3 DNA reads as TGTGCCAGCATACACGAAGATACGCAGTATTTT. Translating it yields CASIHEDTQYF.

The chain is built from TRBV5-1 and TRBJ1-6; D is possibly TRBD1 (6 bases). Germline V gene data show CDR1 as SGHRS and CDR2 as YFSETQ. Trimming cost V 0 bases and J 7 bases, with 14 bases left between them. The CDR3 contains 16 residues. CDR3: CASSLAPRGANSPLHF. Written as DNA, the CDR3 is TGCGCCAGCAGCTTGGCCCCCCGGGGGGCGAATTCACCCCTCCACTTT.

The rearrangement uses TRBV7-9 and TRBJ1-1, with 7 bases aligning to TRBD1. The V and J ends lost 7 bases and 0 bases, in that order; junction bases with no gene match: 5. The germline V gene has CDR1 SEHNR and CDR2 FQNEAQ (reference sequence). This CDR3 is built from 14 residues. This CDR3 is CASNQGQLNTEAFF. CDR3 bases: TGTGCCAGCAATCAGGGACAGTTGAACACTGAAGCTTTCTTT.

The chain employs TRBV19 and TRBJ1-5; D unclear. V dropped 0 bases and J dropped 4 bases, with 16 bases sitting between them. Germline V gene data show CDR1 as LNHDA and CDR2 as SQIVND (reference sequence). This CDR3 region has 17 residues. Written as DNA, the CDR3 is TGTGCCAGTAGTATAGAACCGGGCCGCGGGATTAATCAGCCCCAGCATTTT. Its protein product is CASSIEPGRGINQPQHF.

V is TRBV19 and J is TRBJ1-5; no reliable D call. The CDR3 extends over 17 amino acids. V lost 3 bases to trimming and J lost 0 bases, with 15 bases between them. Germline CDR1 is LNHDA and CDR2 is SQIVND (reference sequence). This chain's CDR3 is CASSIPYRIYSNQPQHF. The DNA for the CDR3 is TGTGCCAGTAGTATTCCCTACAGAATTTATAGCAATCAGCCCCAGCATTTT.